This T cell receptor (beta chain) was found in a study of Tregs in tolerant kidney transplant recipients. Study-wide findings and caveats: Biological reproducibility was not directly addressed, but technical replication error appeared minimal.

The CDR3 is made up of 14 amino acids. With 6 bases clipped from V and 1 base from J, the junction kept 7 bases outside the gene matches. Per germline, CDR1 SQVTM and CDR2 ANQGSEA. Turning to this clone: Its specificity is not known.

Thawed PBMCs were FACS-sorted into unstimulated CD4+CD25+CD127- regulatory T cells, CD4+CD25- non-regulatory cells, CD4 and CD8 cells. Only in-frame clones appear in the TCRdb table, and some are missing; sequencing was by immunoSEQ multiplex PCR. Of roughly 80,000 clones listed, 95% to 98% are singletons. V gene TRBV29-1 combines with J gene TRBJ1-2; 8 bases align to TRBD1. The origin of this receptor is a human donor who received a combined kidney and bone marrow transplant. The source was CD4+ T cells from blood, collected before the transplant. CDR3 nucleotides: TGCAGCGTGGCAGGGGGCCTAAATAACTATGGCTACACCTTC. Translating it yields CSVAGGLNNYGYTF. The full variable domain, completed using reference TRBV29-1 and TRBJ1-2, is SAVISQKPSRDICQRGTSLTIQCQVDSQVTMMFWYRQQPGQSLTLIATANQGSEATYESGFVIDKFPISRPNLTFSTLTVSNMSPEDSSIYLCSVAGGLNNYGYTFGSGTRLTVV.